Included here is one T cell receptor beta chain sequence, with context. This clonotype was recorded only once. What antigen it recognizes has not been identified. The input lacks base qualities; no much larger clone sits a single base away. Weak support is all one read offers. High-throughput TCR beta sequencing profiled peripheral blood CD8+ and CD4+ T cells from healthy donors, Susac syndrome patients and multiple sclerosis patients. Recently defined diagnostic criteria for definite or probable disease were met by the Susac syndrome patients. Bulk CD8+ and CD4+ T cells were purified by magnetic negative isolation, whereas CD8+ TEMRA cells were enriched by FACS. Blood was drawn into EDTA tubes, processed within 24 hours, and PBMCs were isolated by density gradient centrifugation. PBMCs intended for TCR sequencing were cryopreserved in liquid nitrogen and thawed later in a water bath at 37 degrees C. The sorted or isolated CD4+, CD8+ and CD8+ TEMRA cells had a purity of 90% or higher.

This entry comes from a study of CD8 T cells in Susac syndrome (dated by TCRdb to 2018 to 2020). About the investigation overall: Of the Susac syndrome patients who were sequenced, eight or nine were in clinical remission while more than five had clinically active disease. At blood withdrawal, Susac syndrome patients were either therapy-naive, taking corticosteroids (in some cases with IVIg as well), or taking IVIg alone. The study used repertoire sequencing to test whether antigen drove CD8+ T cell activation and differentiation in Susac syndrome.

RNA was extracted using the RNeasy kit, and roughly 0.5 to 1 microgram was reverse transcribed with random hexamers. TCR beta CDR3 regions were amplified with the immunoSEQ multiplex PCR assay covering 54 Vbeta and 13 Jbeta segments. Bias from PCR amplification was corrected by using a synthetic template baseline for primer optimization and for computational correction. The published analysis was carried out like this. Reads were annotated to V, D and J genes according to IMGT and were analyzed with immunoSEQ Analyzer, with only productive sequences retained. Clonality was computed as one minus Shannon entropy normalized by log2 of the number of productive unique sequences. For each patient and control, public and private clones were evaluated among the 100 most prevalent clones. Clones were defined as Susac-specific if absent from the healthy and MS cohorts, from 900 to 1,300 published viral clones and from other ImmuneACCESS disease sequences. TCRdb redid the processing of the public reads, applying fastp at Q25 and MiXCR, and retained in-frame beta chains. Here each entry gathers all rows of one CDR3 protein and keeps the most common genes and DNA. Here the V and J calls rest on TCRdb's processing, not on the authors' analysis. The sample includes around 170,000 distinct CDR3 sequences, with roughly 94% observed a single time. 0.12% of the sample is in the top ten clones.

General study outcomes and caveats: The TCR sequencing and HLA analysis was acknowledged to have included a relatively small number of individuals. The CD4+ T cell repertoire of patients with Susac syndrome showed no detectable clonal expansion.

Material: CD4+ T cells from PBMCs. This clonotype originated in a human donor with Susac syndrome.

DNA sequence: TGCAGTGCTAGTCGGGGGATCGGGGAGCTGTTTTTT. This encodes CSASRGIGELFF. The V gene is TRBV20-1 and the J gene is TRBJ2-2, and possibly TRBD2, on 6 matching bases. The CDR3 holds 12 amino acids from the cysteine to the phenylalanine. The entry retains the CDR3 DNA only, 36 bases that are in frame from base 1. V loses 3 bases, J loses 7 bases, and the germline ends lie 9 bases apart. Based on the germline V gene (reference sequence), the CDR1 and CDR2 sequences are DFQATT and SNEGSKA.